The present T cell receptor (beta chain) was sequenced within a study of radiation and T cells in renal cell carcinoma (dated by TCRdb to about 2020). Turning to the overall study: In total, about 50 samples underwent TCR beta sequencing: roughly 25 tumors plus 27 peripheral blood samples. The final blood draw was performed at 4 weeks after radiation, at the same time as nephrectomy. A total of 4,016,671 unique CDR3 nucleotide sequences, encoding 2,500,000 or so unique CDR3 amino acid sequences, were found across all 50 or so samples. General findings and caveats noted by the study authors: The single-armed trial design could not address effects of radiation dose or scheduling on the TCR repertoire. Because pretreatment tumor biopsies were not available, the baseline intratumoral presence of clonotypes could not be determined. Blood repertoire dynamics were not followed beyond 4 weeks after treatment. An increase in top tumor clonotypes in blood was observed from baseline to 2 weeks post-radiation, followed by contraction by 4 weeks, which was taken to suggest transient expansion of tumor-resident clones.

The cysteine opens and the phenylalanine closes a CDR3 of 15 amino acids. The entry retains the CDR3 DNA only, 45 bases that are in frame from base 1. V trim: 0 bases; J trim: 1 base; unmatched bases: 0. The germline V gene (reference sequence) yields SGHNT for CDR1 and YYREEE for CDR2. TCR beta libraries were generated from genomic DNA with the immunoSEQ kit, following the manufacturer's recommendations. To prepare the libraries, a first multiplex PCR with proprietary primers was run, followed by a second PCR that added unique barcodes, and a bead cleanup was done after each round. A kit-provided positive control reaction and a negative control reaction were included in every sample batch. The final libraries were assessed on an Agilent 4200 TapeStation D1000 ScreenTape, pooled by volume, and quantified by qPCR. An Illumina NextSeq500 fitted with a MidOutput 150-cycle cartridge performed the sequencing, running 156 Read1 cycles and 15 Index1 cycles with the kit's custom primers. The pooled library was loaded at around 1.1 pM, and 20% PhiX control was spiked in. As for the authors' bioinformatics: Vendor-processed data were analyzed in R, with a clonotype defined as all T cells sharing the same CDR3 nucleotide sequence. In the clone abundance analyses, frequencies in each sample were normalized to that sample's 10,000 most abundant clones. Public T cell clones, averaging fewer than five per sample, were removed before analysis. Tumor-enriched and baseline blood-enriched clonotypes were defined by at least a 32-fold difference in abundance between compartments. A beta-binomial differential abundance model was used to identify clonotypes that were expanded or contracted between blood time points. The Baroni-Urbani and Buser coefficient was used to measure tumor-blood repertoire similarity, and groups were compared with two-tailed Wilcoxon tests in R. TCRdb retrieved this table from immuneACCESS and kept in-frame rearrangements only. Not all clones are present; in checked studies, unresolved V genes account for under half, and no reason is known for the remainder. That table gives V, J and clone size, and the DNA gave D and trimming. The sample table records roughly 80,000 clones; approximately 87% of these occur just once. The ten largest clones add up to about 2.4% of the sample.

Interpreted using the paper, the time point label stands for: blood 4 weeks post-SBRT, at nephrectomy. The sample's treatment or condition label is to be understood as: 15 Gy SBRT to primary tumor, nephrectomy 4 weeks later. Samples came from a clinical trial, in which primary renal cell carcinomas received 15 Gy stereotactic body radiation therapy followed by nephrectomy 4 weeks later. To follow tumor-enriched clonotypes, serial peripheral blood was collected from radiation-treated patients at baseline and at 2 weeks and 4 weeks after SBRT. Every patient had renal cell carcinoma of clear cell pathology. Genomic DNA for TCR sequencing was prepared using the QIAamp DNA Blood Mini Kit (Qiagen). The analyses included just those samples that passed every quality control check. In the case of this clone: Its antigen is unknown. No quality values exist for individual bases; no much larger clone is one base distant.

The V and J genes are TRBV5-4 and TRBJ2-5; TRBD2 aligns with 10 central bases. The sample was blood, taken from a patient whose treatment included radiotherapy and nephrectomy. This receptor was taken from a woman aged 55-75 years with renal cell carcinoma. The CDR3 reads as follows: CASSLGLAGQETQYF. The DNA sequence is TGTGCCAGCAGCTTGGGACTAGCGGGCCAAGAGACCCAGTACTTC.